The rows below give T cell receptor beta chains drawn from one sample of a study of identical twins. In TCRdb, the 5' RACE reads were re-called with MiXCR into one record per CDR3 protein. This table has hundreds of thousands of distinct CDR3 sequences, approximately 20% appearing once. This sample was also put to use in a study of yellow fever vaccine responses in identical twins.

The material sequenced was CD4+ T cells sorted from blood. The receptors originated from a woman aged 18-29 years in good health. CDR3s include the opening cysteine and the closing phenylalanine or tryptophan. A D gene is named only where the DNA matches it firmly. Only part of the rows carry a size: once, few, many, or a class if the clone is expanded.

. | TRBJ2-1 | TRBV12-3/TRBV12-4 | . | TGTGCCAGCAGTTTAAGGGGGGGACACAATGAGCAGTTCTTC | CASSLRGGHNEQFF
. | TRBJ2-7 | TRBV3-1 | TRBD1 | TGTGCCAGCAGCCAAGGCCCCGGGACAGGCCCCTACGAGCAGCACTTC | CASSQGPGTGPYEQHF
. | TRBJ2-1 | TRBV20-1 | . | TGCAGTGCTAGAGCCCGGGCGCCGAGGGAGGCGGGGTTTAGCTCCTACAATGAGCAGTTCTTC | CSARARAPREAGFSSYNEQFF
few | TRBJ1-1 | TRBV7-9 | TRBD1 | TGTGCCAGCAGACCAGGGGGTGCGGGAGCTTTCTTT | CASRPGGAGAFF
few | TRBJ2-3 | TRBV5-1 | . | TGCGCCAGCAGCTCGCTTTCCACAGGGACTAGCACAGATACGCAGTATTTT | CASSSLSTGTSTDTQYF
. | TRBJ2-1 | TRBV7-9 | . | TGTGCCAGCAGCTTCCAGGACCAAAATGAGCAGTTCTTC | CASSFQDQNEQFF
. | TRBJ2-1 | TRBV24-1 | TRBD2 | TGTGCCACCAGTGATTTGTGGACTAGCGGGATAAATGAGCAGTTCTTC | CATSDLWTSGINEQFF
. | TRBJ2-3 | TRBV12-3/TRBV12-4 | . | TGTGCCAGCAGTTACCGACAGAACACAGATACGCAGTATTTT | CASSYRQNTDTQYF
. | TRBJ2-3 | TRBV24-1 | . | TGTGCCACCAGTGGACTCGGGGCAGATCCAGATACGCAGTATTTT | CATSGLGADPDTQYF
few | TRBJ2-5 | TRBV5-1 | . | TGCGCCAGCAGCTTCGGAGAGGGTCAAGAGACCCAGTACTTC | CASSFGEGQETQYF
few | TRBJ2-1 | TRBV5-1 | . | TGCGCCAGCAGCTTGGCCGCGACCCCCGGAGTCAATGAGCAGTTCTTC | CASSLAATPGVNEQFF
few | TRBJ2-7 | TRBV29-1 | TRBD2 | TGCAGCGTGGGAGGGACTAGCGGGAAAGCCTACGAGCAGTACTTC | CSVGGTSGKAYEQYF
few | TRBJ2-2 | TRBV12-3/TRBV12-4 | TRBD1 | TGTGCCAGCTGCACCGGGACAGGGAGCACCGGGGAGCTGTTTTTT | CASCTGTGSTGELFF
few | TRBJ2-1 | TRBV4-1 | . | TGCGCCAGCAGCCTAAGCGTTGGGGCCTACAATGAGCAGTTCTTC | CASSLSVGAYNEQFF